One and the same sample provided the 29 T cell receptor beta chains below, sequenced in a study of cytomegalovirus exposure and HLA in healthy donors. Both 60 Vbeta primers and 13 Jbeta primers went into the PCR. Profiled with immunoSEQ multiplex PCR; TCRdb holds only in-frame clones, not every one. The data show more than 200,000 clones, about 74% seen once. Material: PBMCs. Receptor source: a middle-aged man in good health and CMV-seronegative.

This clone turned up a few times. The CDR3, as DNA: TGTGCCAGCAGCTGGAGGATCACAGATACGCAGTATTTT. Encoded protein: CASSWRITDTQYF. This rearrangement joins TRBV7-2 to TRBJ2-3, with D tentatively TRBD2 (5 bases). The CDR3 has 13 amino acids. The V gene's germline CDR1 is SGHTA and CDR2 FQGNSA. V was pared by 4 bases and J by 2 bases, with 7 bases between.

This clone occurred a few times. The chain carries TRBV21-1 and TRBJ1-5; the table's D call, TRBD1, was not checked against the DNA. TRBV21-1 is recorded as a pseudogene. The length of the CDR3 is 14 residues. In nucleotides, the CDR3 is TGTGCCAGCAGCAAAGAGGGGTGTAATCAGCCCCAGCATTTT. Protein sequence: CASSKEGCNQPQHF.

This chain links TRBV9 with TRBJ2-7; TRBD1 is a possible D gene (5 bases). Germline V gene sequence: CDR1 SGDLS, CDR2 YYNGEE. Trimming removed 0 bases from V and 5 bases from J, with 12 bases in between. The CDR3 has 14 amino acids. Here the CDR3 DNA reads TGTGCCAGCAGCGTAGAACCAGGGATCAACGAGCAGTACTTC. The encoded protein is CASSVEPGINEQYF.

The chain joins TRBV5-1 to TRBJ1-4, with D possibly matching TRBD1 (5 bases). The CDR3 covers 15 residues. CDR1 is SGHRS and CDR2 is YFSETQ in the germline V gene. Trimming removed 4 bases from V and 4 bases from J, with 14 bases in between. The CDR3 sequence is CASSLVGGDNEKLFF. The CDR3 nucleotides are TGCGCCAGCAGCCTGGTTGGGGGGGATAATGAAAAACTGTTTTTT.

This CDR3 is CASSSRLAGGITETQYF. For the CDR3, the DNA is TGTGCCAGCAGTTCGCGACTAGCGGGGGGAATTACGGAGACCCAGTACTTC. The chain employs TRBV2 and TRBJ2-5; TRBD2 matches 13 bases. CDR1 and CDR2 from the germline V gene are SNHLY and FYNNEI. With V trimmed by 5 bases and J by 5 bases, 11 bases remained unmatched. The CDR3 runs to 17 residues.

The chain recombines TRBV19 with TRBJ2-1; 9 bases agree with TRBD1. Trimming removed 10 bases from V and 6 bases from J; junction bases left unmatched: 13. The CDR3 has 15 residues. Germline values: CDR1 LNHDA, CDR2 SQIVND (reference sequence). Here the CDR3 reads CATAAQTGGVNEQFF. CDR3 nucleotides: TGTGCCACAGCGGCCCAGACAGGGGGAGTCAATGAGCAGTTCTTC.

The chain employs TRBV5-6 and TRBJ1-6, with D tentatively TRBD1 (6 bases). This CDR3 has 17 amino acids. The germline V gene encodes CDR1 SGHDT and CDR2 YYEEEE. The V and J ends lost 0 bases and 6 bases respectively, with 16 bases between them. The CDR3 protein is CASSLAGWGPGNSPLHF. The CDR3 region has the DNA TGTGCCAGCAGCTTGGCCGGGTGGGGGCCGGGTAATTCACCCCTCCACTTT.

The chain joins TRBV7-2 to TRBJ1-5; D is unclear. This CDR3 has 12 residues. Trimming pared 7 bases from V and 9 bases from J, leaving 13 bases between. Germline values: CDR1 SGHTA, CDR2 FQGNSA. As DNA, the CDR3 is TGTGCCAGCACCACATCGGGAGGGCCCCAGCATTTT. Its translation is CASTTSGGPQHF.

The chain joins TRBV21-1 to TRBJ2-1; TRBD2 was called by the table and not checked on the DNA. TRBV21-1 represents a pseudogene. The CDR3 runs 12 residues. The CDR3 loop is CASSNPDNEQFF. Here the CDR3 DNA reads TGTGCCAGCAGCAACCCCGACAATGAGCAGTTCTTC.

The chain joins TRBV5-1 to TRBJ2-6; 9 bases fit TRBD1. Germline V gene data show CDR1 as SGHRS and CDR2 as YFSETQ. Trimming removed 5 bases from V and 0 bases from J; junction bases left unmatched: 9. This CDR3 comprises 18 residues. This CDR3 is CASSNPGQGVSGANVLTF. The CDR3, as DNA: TGCGCCAGCAGTAATCCGGGACAGGGAGTCTCTGGGGCCAACGTCCTGACTTTC. The full variable domain, completed using reference TRBV5-1 and TRBJ2-6, is KAGVTQTPRYLIKTRGQQVTLSCSPISGHRSVSWYQQTPGQGLQFLFEYFSETQRNKGNFPGRFSGRQFSNSRSEMNVSTLELGDSALYLCASSNPGQGVSGANVLTFGAGSRLTVL.

The V and J genes are TRBV14 and TRBJ2-3, with a tentative D call TRBD2 (6 bases). Germline V gene data show CDR1 as SGHDN and CDR2 as FVKESK. Trimming removed 4 bases from V and 3 bases from J, with 14 bases in between. There are 15 residues in the CDR3. CDR3 sequence: CASSPGTQFTDTQYF. The CDR3 nucleotides are TGTGCCAGCAGCCCCGGGACTCAATTTACAGATACGCAGTATTTT.

This clone showed up just a few times. The J gene is TRBJ1-1, the V gene TRBV10-3; unclear D gene. Germline assignment: CDR1 ENHRY and CDR2 SYGVKD. The CDR3 loop spans 15 amino acids. V lost 2 bases, J lost 1 base, and 11 bases lay in between. DNA of the CDR3: TGTGCCATCAGTGAGATATCCCGCAGGAACACTGAAGCTTTCTTT. It encodes CAISEISRRNTEAFF.

This sequence joins TRBV19 and TRBJ2-7; 10 positions agree with TRBD2. This CDR3 is 15 amino acids long. Germline trimming cut 2 bases from V and 3 bases from J; bases unmatched to any gene: 4. CDR1 is LNHDA, CDR2 SQIVND, per germline (reference sequence). The CDR3: CASSISSGSLYEQYF. CDR3 DNA: TGTGCCAGTAGTATATCTAGCGGGAGCCTCTACGAGCAGTACTTC. The variable domain in full, completed from reference TRBV19 and TRBJ2-7, reads DGGITQSPKYLFRKEGQNVTLSCEQNLNHDAMYWYRQDPGQGLRLIYYSQIVNDFQKGDIAEGYSVSREKKESFPLTVTSAQKNPTAFYLCASSISSGSLYEQYFGPGTRLTVT.

The chain joins TRBV6-1 to TRBJ1-5; 8 bases line up with TRBD1. Trimming took 6 bases from V and 3 from J; bases not matched to a gene: 7. Per germline, CDR1 MNHNS and CDR2 SASEGT. This CDR3 comprises 15 residues. As DNA, the CDR3 is TGTGCCAGCAGCCCGACAGGGGCATCCAATCAGCCCCAGCATTTT. Translating gives CASSPTGASNQPQHF.

The rearrangement uses TRBV25-1 and TRBJ1-1, with D uncertain. The germline V gene has CDR1 MGHDK and CDR2 SYGVNS. V gave up 4 bases and J gave up 9 bases, with 12 bases separating them. CDR3 length: 12 residues. CDR3 residues: CASSGWAFKAFF. CDR3 coding DNA: TGTGCCAGCAGTGGGTGGGCCTTTAAAGCTTTCTTT.

CDR3 amino acids: CASSFWASTYEQYF. In DNA, the CDR3 is TGTGCCAGCAGCTTCTGGGCCAGCACCTACGAGCAGTACTTC. V usage is TRBV7-2 and J usage is TRBJ2-7; D is uncertain. The length of the CDR3 is 14 residues. The germline gives CDR1 SGHTA, CDR2 FQGNSA. V was pared by 3 bases and J by 2 bases, with 11 bases between.

This chain connects TRBV5-1 to TRBJ1-1; D perhaps matches TRBD1 (6 bases). Trimming took off 4 bases at V and 6 bases at J, with 19 bases between the two ends. The V gene's germline CDR1 is SGHRS and CDR2 YFSETQ. The CDR3 length is 15 residues. The CDR3 region is CASSPEPGHIPEAFF. The CDR3 DNA is TGCGCCAGCAGCCCCGAGCCGGGACACATCCCTGAAGCTTTCTTT.

This clone was seen more than once but under ten times. The rearrangement uses TRBV5-1 and TRBJ1-1; 7 nucleotides line up with TRBD1. V was pared by 6 bases and J by 1 base, with 9 bases of the junction left unmatched. The CDR3 spans 15 residues. Germline loops: CDR1 SGHRS, CDR2 YFSETQ. The CDR3 DNA sequence: TGCGCCAGCACCCCGTCCGGGACAGCGAACACTGAAGCTTTCTTT. Translated, it gives CASTPSGTANTEAFF.

The V call is TRBV28, the J call TRBJ2-7; 7 bases are a match to TRBD1. The length of the CDR3 is 14 residues. Germline loops: CDR1 MDHEN, CDR2 SYDVKM. Unmatched junction bases numbered 7, after V lost 6 bases and J lost 2 bases. In DNA, the CDR3 is TGTGCCAGCAGCCAGGGACAGCTAGCCTACGAGCAGTACTTC. Protein: CASSQGQLAYEQYF.

The rearrangement uses TRBV4-1 and TRBJ2-3; a weak D match, TRBD2 (6 bases). V lost 6 bases and J lost 3, with 13 bases in between. Germline loops: CDR1 MGHRA, CDR2 YSYEKL. The CDR3 has 14 amino acids. The CDR3 reads CASSPVRETDTQYF. The CDR3 bases are TGCGCCAGCAGTCCTGTCCGGGAGACAGATACGCAGTATTTT.

The chain links TRBV19 to TRBJ2-2; TRBD1 is a possible D gene (6 bases). The V and J ends lost 5 bases and 2 bases respectively, with 12 bases between them. CDR3 length: 15 amino acids. Germline V gene sequence: CDR1 LNHDA, CDR2 SQIVND (reference sequence). The CDR3 loop is CASSLRTVNTGELFF. Written as DNA, the CDR3 is TGTGCCAGTAGTCTAAGGACAGTAAACACCGGGGAGCTGTTTTTT.

This clone was recorded only once. The chain joins TRBV5-1 to TRBJ2-7; 8 bases are shared with TRBD1. After removal of 4 bases from V and 3 bases from J, the junction contained 6 bases not matched to a gene. This CDR3 comprises 14 residues. The germline CDR1 and CDR2 sequences are SGHRS and YFSETQ. The CDR3 DNA sequence: TGCGCCAGCAGCACGGGACAGGAATACTACGAGCAGTACTTC. Its protein is CASSTGQEYYEQYF.

The V call is TRBV4-3, the J call TRBJ1-5; possible D gene TRBD1, 5 bases. Germline V CDR1 and CDR2: LGHNA, YSLEER. This CDR3 is 15 amino acids long. V was pared by 0 bases and J by 6 bases, with 12 bases between. CDR3 residues: CASSQDGQGTQPQHF. The CDR3 DNA reads TGCGCCAGCAGCCAAGATGGGCAGGGAACTCAGCCCCAGCATTTT.

The chain couples TRBV5-1 to TRBJ2-7; 8 positions agree with TRBD1. The CDR3 length is 17 residues. J gave up 5 bases and V 0 bases, and 13 bases lay outside the gene matches. From germline, CDR1 is SGHRS and CDR2 YFSETQ. DNA of the CDR3: TGCGCCAGCAGCTTGGCCCCATTGGACAGGGTCATTGACGAGCAGTACTTC. Protein product: CASSLAPLDRVIDEQYF.

This chain uses TRBV25-1 with TRBJ2-7; maybe TRBD2 (5 bases). V was pared by 11 bases and J by 2 bases, with 19 bases between. The CDR3 is made up of 14 amino acids. Germline-derived CDR1 and CDR2 are MGHDK and SYGVNS. The CDR3 protein is CAPKRVLPAYEQYF. Here the CDR3 DNA reads TGTGCCCCGAAGAGGGTCCTCCCGGCCTACGAGCAGTACTTC.

This chain links TRBV7-2 with TRBJ2-5; TRBD1 might be the D (5 bases). Per germline, CDR1 SGHTA and CDR2 FQGNSA. The CDR3 is 16 amino acids. V was clipped by 4 bases and J by 4 bases, with 19 bases between them. CDR3: CASSSPPLPGPETQYF. DNA of the CDR3: TGTGCCAGCAGCTCCCCCCCCCTCCCAGGGCCAGAGACCCAGTACTTC.

The V and J genes are TRBV7-2 and TRBJ2-6; tentatively, D is TRBD2 (6 bases). Germline loops: CDR1 SGHTA, CDR2 FQGNSA. Deletions cut 3 bases from V and 2 bases from J, with 17 bases between. The CDR3 extends over 18 amino acids. The CDR3 sequence is CASSLEGIRMTGANVLTF. Here the CDR3 DNA reads TGTGCCAGCAGCTTGGAGGGTATCAGGATGACTGGGGCCAACGTCCTGACTTTC.

The chain joins TRBV6-6 to TRBJ1-1, with a weak D call TRBD1 (6 bases). This CDR3 region has 13 residues. Germline V CDR1 and CDR2: MNHNY, SVGAGI (reference sequence). Trimming cost V 6 bases and J 5 bases, with 13 bases left between them. The CDR3 DNA reads TGTGCCAGCAGAGGACAGACCCTGACTGAAGCTTTCTTT. This encodes CASRGQTLTEAFF.

The chain uses TRBV5-8 and TRBJ2-3; tentatively, D is TRBD1 (6 bases). Germline values: CDR1 SGHTS, CDR2 YDEGEE. Deletions cut 1 base from V and 8 bases from J, with 11 bases between. The CDR3 loop spans 13 amino acids. This CDR3 reads CASSLTGSVTQYF. The CDR3 nucleotides are TGTGCCAGCAGCTTGACAGGGTCGGTTACGCAGTATTTT. The variable domain in full, with the rest retrieved from reference TRBV5-8 and TRBJ2-3, is EAGVTQSPTHLIKTRGQQATLRCSPISGHTSVYWYQQALGLGLQFLLWYDEGEERNRGNFPPRFSGRQFPNYSSELNVNALELEDSALYLCASSLTGSVTQYFGPGTRLTVL.